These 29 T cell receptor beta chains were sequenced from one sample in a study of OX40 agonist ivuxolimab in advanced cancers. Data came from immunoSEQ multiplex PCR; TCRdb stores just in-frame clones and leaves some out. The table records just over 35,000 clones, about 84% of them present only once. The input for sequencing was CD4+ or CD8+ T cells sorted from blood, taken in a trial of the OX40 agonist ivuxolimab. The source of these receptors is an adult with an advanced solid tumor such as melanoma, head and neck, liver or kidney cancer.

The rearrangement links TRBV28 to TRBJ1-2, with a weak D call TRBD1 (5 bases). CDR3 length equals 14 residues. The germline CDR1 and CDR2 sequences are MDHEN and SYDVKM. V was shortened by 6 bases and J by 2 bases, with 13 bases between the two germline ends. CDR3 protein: CASRPEGWNYGYTF. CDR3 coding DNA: TGTGCCAGCAGGCCAGAGGGGTGGAACTATGGCTACACCTTC.

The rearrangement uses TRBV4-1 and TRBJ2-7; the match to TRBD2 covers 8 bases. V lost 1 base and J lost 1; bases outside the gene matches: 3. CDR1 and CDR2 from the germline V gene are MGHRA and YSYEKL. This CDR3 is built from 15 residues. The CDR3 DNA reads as TGCGCCAGCAGCCAAGGAAGCGGGAGATCCTACGAGCAGTACTTC. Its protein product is CASSQGSGRSYEQYF.

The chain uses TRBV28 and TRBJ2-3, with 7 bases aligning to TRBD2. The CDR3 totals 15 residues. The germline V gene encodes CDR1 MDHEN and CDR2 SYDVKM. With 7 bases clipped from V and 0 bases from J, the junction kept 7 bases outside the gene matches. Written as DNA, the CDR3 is TGTGCCAGCACGGTCGGGGGAGGGAGCACAGATACGCAGTATTTT. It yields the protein CASTVGGGSTDTQYF.

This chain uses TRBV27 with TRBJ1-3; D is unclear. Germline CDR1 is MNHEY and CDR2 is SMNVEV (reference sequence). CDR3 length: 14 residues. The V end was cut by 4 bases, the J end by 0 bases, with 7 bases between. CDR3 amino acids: CASSSPSSGNTIYF. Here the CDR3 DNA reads TGTGCCAGCAGTTCCCCGAGCTCTGGAAACACCATATATTTT.

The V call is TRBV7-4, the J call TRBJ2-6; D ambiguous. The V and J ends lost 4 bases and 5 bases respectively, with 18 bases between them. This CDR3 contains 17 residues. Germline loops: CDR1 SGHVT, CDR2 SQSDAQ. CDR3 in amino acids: CASSSTSSQSRANVLTF. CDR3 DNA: TGTGCCAGCAGCTCTACCAGCTCACAAAGTCGGGCCAACGTCCTGACTTTC.

The CDR3 DNA is TGTGCCAGCAGCCCGTCCTGGGGAGGGGCCGGGGAGCTGTTTTTT. Amino acids: CASSPSWGGAGELFF. The chain recombines TRBV13 with TRBJ2-2, with 7 positions matching TRBD2. Looked up from germline, CDR1 is PRHDT and CDR2 is FYEKMQ (reference sequence). J gave up 6 bases and V 5 bases, and 9 bases lay outside the gene matches. This CDR3 has 15 amino acids.

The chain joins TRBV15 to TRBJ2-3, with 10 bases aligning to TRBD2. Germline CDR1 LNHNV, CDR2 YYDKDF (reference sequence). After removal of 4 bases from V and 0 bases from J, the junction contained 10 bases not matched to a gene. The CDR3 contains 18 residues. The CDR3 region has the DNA TGTGCCACCAGCACCGGACTAGCGGAAAGGAGGAGCACAGATACGCAGTATTTT. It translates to CATSTGLAERRSTDTQYF.

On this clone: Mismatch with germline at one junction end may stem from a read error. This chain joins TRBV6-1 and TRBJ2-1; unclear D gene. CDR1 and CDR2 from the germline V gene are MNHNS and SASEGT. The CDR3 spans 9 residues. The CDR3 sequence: CASGYPRLF. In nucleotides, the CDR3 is TGTGCCAGCGGATACCCCCGACTCTTC.

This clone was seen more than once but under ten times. CDR3: CASRVGQGINYGYTF. The DNA for the CDR3 is TGTGCCAGCAGGGTGGGACAGGGTATAAACTATGGCTACACCTTC. The V and J genes are TRBV6-1 and TRBJ1-2; 9 positions match TRBD1. J was trimmed by 2 bases and V by 6 bases; bases with no gene match: 7. The CDR3 contains 15 residues. Per the germline V gene, CDR1 is MNHNS and CDR2 is SASEGT.

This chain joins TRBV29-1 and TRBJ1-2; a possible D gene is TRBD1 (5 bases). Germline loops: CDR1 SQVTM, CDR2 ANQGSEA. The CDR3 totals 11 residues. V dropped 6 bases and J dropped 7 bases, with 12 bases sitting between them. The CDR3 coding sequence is TGCAGCGTCGACGGGGGACTTGGCTACACCTTC. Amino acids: CSVDGGLGYTF.

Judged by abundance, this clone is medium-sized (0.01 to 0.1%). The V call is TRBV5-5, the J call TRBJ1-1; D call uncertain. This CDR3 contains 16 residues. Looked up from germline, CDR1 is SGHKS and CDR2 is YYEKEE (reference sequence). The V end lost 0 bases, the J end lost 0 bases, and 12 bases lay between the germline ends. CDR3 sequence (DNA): TGTGCCAGCAGCTTGGAAGTCGGTGCGGTGAACACTGAAGCTTTCTTT. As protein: CASSLEVGAVNTEAFF.

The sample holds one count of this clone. The CDR3, as DNA: TGTGCCAGCAGCTTGGTTAGGGTTTTGACCGGGGAGCTGTTTTTT. Translation: CASSLVRVLTGELFF. The chain carries TRBV5-4 and TRBJ2-2; D is uncertain. The ends were cut back, 0 bases at V and 5 bases at J, with 11 bases in the middle. This CDR3 spans 15 amino acids. Germline CDR1 is SGHNT and CDR2 is YYREEE (reference sequence). The full variable domain, in which reference TRBV5-4 and TRBJ2-2 provide the parts outside the CDR3, is ETGVTQSPTHLIKTRGQQVTLRCSSQSGHNTVSWYQQALGQGPQFIFQYYREEENGRGNFPPRFSGLQFPNYSSELNVNALELDDSALYLCASSLVRVLTGELFFGEGSRLTVL.

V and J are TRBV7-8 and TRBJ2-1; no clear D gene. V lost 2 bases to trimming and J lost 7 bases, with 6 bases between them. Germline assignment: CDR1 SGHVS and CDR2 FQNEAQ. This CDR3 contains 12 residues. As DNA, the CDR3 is TGTGCCAGCAGCTTAAATGGGAATGAGCAGTTCTTC. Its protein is CASSLNGNEQFF.

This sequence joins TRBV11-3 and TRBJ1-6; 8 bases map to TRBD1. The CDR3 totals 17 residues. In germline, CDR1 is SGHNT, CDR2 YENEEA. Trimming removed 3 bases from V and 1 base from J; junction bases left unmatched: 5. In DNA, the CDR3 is TGTGCCAGCAGCTTCGGACAGGGCCCTTCCTATAATTCACCCCTCCACTTT. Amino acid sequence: CASSFGQGPSYNSPLHF.

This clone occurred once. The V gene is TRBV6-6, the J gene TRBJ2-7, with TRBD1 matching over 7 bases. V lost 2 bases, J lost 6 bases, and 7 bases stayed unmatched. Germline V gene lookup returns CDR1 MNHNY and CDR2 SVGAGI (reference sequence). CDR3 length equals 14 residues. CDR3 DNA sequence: TGTGCCAGCAGTTACCCCGGACAGGTGGCCGAGCAGTACTTC. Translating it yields CASSYPGQVAEQYF.

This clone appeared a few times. DNA for the CDR3: TGTGCCAGTAGTATCTCCGGGCCGAGCGACACTGAAGCTTTCTTT. This gives the protein CASSISGPSDTEAFF. This chain connects TRBV19 to TRBJ1-1; D gene ambiguous. V lost 3 bases to trimming and J lost 3 bases, with 14 bases between them. This CDR3 spans 15 amino acids. Germline V gene data show CDR1 as LNHDA and CDR2 as SQIVND (reference sequence). Full variable domain (outside the CDR3, taken from reference TRBV19 and TRBJ1-1): DGGITQSPKYLFRKEGQNVTLSCEQNLNHDAMYWYRQDPGQGLRLIYYSQIVNDFQKGDIAEGYSVSREKKESFPLTVTSAQKNPTAFYLCASSISGPSDTEAFFGQGTRLTVV.

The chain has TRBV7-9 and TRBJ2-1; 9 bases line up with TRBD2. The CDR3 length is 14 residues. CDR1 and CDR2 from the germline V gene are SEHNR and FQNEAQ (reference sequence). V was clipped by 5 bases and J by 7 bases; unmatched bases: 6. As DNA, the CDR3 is TGTGCCAGCAGCCTTAGCGGGGGCCAAAATGAGCAGTTCTTC. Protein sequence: CASSLSGGQNEQFF.

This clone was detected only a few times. The CDR3 loop is CASSPSGMGGPQHF. In DNA form, the CDR3 reads TGTGCCAGCAGTCCGTCAGGAATGGGAGGTCCCCAGCATTTT. V gene TRBV27 combines with J gene TRBJ1-5; no clear D gene. The CDR3 loop spans 14 amino acids. Trimming took off 5 bases at V and 10 bases at J, with 18 bases between the two ends. Germline-derived CDR1 and CDR2 are MNHEY and SMNVEV (reference sequence).

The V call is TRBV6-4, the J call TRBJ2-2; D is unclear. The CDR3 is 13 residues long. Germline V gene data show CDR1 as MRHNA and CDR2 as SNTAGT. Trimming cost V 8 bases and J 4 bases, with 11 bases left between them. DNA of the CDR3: TGTGCCAGCCAGGACCGACCCACCGGGGAGCTGTTTTTT. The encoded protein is CASQDRPTGELFF.

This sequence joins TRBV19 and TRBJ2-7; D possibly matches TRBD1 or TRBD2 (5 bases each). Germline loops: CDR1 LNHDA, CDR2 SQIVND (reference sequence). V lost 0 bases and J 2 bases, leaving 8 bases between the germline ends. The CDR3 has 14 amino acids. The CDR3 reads CASSIDQGPYEQYF. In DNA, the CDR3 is TGTGCCAGTAGTATAGACCAGGGACCCTACGAGCAGTACTTC.

CDR3 bases: TGTGCCAGCAGCTTATATCACGGGAGCTCCCAAATCTATGGCTACACCTTC. Protein sequence: CASSLYHGSSQIYGYTF. The chain joins TRBV7-6 to TRBJ1-2; D call uncertain. The CDR3 has 17 residues. Trimming removed 2 bases from V and 4 bases from J, with 20 bases in between. In germline, CDR1 is SGHVS, CDR2 FNYEAQ.

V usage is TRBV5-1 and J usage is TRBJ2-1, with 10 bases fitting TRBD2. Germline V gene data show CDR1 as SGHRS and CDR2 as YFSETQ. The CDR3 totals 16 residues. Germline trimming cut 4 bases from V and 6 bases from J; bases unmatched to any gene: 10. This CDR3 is CASSPSGLASVNEQFF. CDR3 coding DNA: TGCGCCAGCAGCCCCTCGGGACTAGCGTCAGTCAATGAGCAGTTCTTC.

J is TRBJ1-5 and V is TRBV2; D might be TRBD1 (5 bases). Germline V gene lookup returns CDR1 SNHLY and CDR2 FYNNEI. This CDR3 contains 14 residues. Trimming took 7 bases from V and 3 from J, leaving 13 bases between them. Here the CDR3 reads CASTPGLINQPQHF. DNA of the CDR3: TGTGCCAGCACCCCGGGACTTATCAATCAGCCCCAGCATTTT. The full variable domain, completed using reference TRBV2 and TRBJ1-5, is EPEVTQTPSHQVTQMGQEVILRCVPISNHLYFYWYRQILGQKVEFLVSFYNNEISEKSEIFDDQFSVERPDGSNFTLKIRSTKLEDSAMYFCASTPGLINQPQHFGDGTRLSIL.

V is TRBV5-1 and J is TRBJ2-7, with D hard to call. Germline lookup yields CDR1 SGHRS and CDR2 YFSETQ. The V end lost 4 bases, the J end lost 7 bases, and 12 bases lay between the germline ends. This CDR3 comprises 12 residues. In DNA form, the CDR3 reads TGCGCCAGCAGCACAACAGTGGGGGAGCAGTACTTC. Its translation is CASSTTVGEQYF. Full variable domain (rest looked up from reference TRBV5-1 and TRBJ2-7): KAGVTQTPRYLIKTRGQQVTLSCSPISGHRSVSWYQQTPGQGLQFLFEYFSETQRNKGNFPGRFSGRQFSNSRSEMNVSTLELGDSALYLCASSTTVGEQYFGPGTRLTVT.

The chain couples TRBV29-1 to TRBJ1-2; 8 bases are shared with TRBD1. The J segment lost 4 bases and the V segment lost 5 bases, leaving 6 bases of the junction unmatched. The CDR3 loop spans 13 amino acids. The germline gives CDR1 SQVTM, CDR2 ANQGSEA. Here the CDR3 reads CSVLDRVRYGYTF. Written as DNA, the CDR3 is TGCAGCGTTTTGGACAGGGTACGCTATGGCTACACCTTC.

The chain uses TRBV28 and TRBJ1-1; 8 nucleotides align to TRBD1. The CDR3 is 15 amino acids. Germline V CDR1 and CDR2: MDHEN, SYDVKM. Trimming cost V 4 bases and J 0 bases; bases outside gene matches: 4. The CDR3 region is CASSSRQGLNTEAFF. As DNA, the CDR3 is TGTGCCAGCAGTTCTCGACAGGGGCTGAACACTGAAGCTTTCTTT.

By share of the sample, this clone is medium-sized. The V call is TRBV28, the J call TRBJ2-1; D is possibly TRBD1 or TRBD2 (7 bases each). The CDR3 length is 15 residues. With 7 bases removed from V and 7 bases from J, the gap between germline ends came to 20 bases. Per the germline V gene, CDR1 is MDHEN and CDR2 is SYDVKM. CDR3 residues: CASTDQGGARNEQFF. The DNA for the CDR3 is TGTGCCAGCACGGACCAGGGGGGGGCAAGAAATGAGCAGTTCTTC.

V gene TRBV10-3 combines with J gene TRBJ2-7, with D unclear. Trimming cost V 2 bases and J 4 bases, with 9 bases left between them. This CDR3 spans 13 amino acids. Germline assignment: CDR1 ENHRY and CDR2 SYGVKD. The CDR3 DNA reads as TGTGCCATCAGTGAGAGGCTATTGTACGAGCAGTACTTC. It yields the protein CAISERLLYEQYF.

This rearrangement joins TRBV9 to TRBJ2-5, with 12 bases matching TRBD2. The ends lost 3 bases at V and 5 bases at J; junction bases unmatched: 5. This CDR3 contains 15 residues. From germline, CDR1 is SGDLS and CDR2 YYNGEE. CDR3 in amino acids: CASSGGLAGYETQYF. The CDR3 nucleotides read TGTGCCAGCAGCGGGGGACTAGCGGGCTATGAGACCCAGTACTTC.